The next 15 T cell receptor beta chains were all read from a single sample in a study of cytotoxic CD8 clonotypes in ibrutinib-treated CLL. TCRdb keeps only in-frame clones here, not all; method: immunoSEQ multiplex PCR. The sample carries around 150,000 clones, around 82% recorded once. This specimen was PBMCs, taken after 36 months of ibrutinib treatment. These receptors all come from a human donor with chronic lymphocytic leukemia.

The chain uses TRBV11-2 and TRBJ2-7; 7 nucleotides align to TRBD1. The CDR3 contains 14 residues. CDR1 SGHAT and CDR2 FQNNGV come from the germline V gene. With 3 bases clipped from V and 2 bases from J, the junction kept 4 bases outside the gene matches. The CDR3, as DNA: TGTGCCAGCAGCTTTTTGGGGACAGCCTACGAGCAGTACTTC. Its protein is CASSFLGTAYEQYF.

V and J are TRBV14 and TRBJ2-1; a possible D gene is TRBD1 (6 bases). Germline V gives CDR1 SGHDN, CDR2 FVKESK. This CDR3 contains 14 residues. V was pared by 3 bases and J by 12 bases, with 18 bases between. CDR3 amino acids: CASSHTGTTKGQFF. The CDR3 DNA is TGTGCCAGCAGCCATACCGGGACAACTAAGGGGCAGTTCTTC.

This clone showed up just a few times. The rearrangement uses TRBV2 and TRBJ1-4; D is perhaps TRBD1 (5 bases). CDR3 length: 16 residues. Trimming removed 1 base from V and 7 bases from J, with 16 bases in between. The germline gives CDR1 SNHLY, CDR2 FYNNEI. The CDR3 reads CASSEEAGRFGEKLFF. The CDR3 bases are TGTGCCAGCAGTGAAGAGGCAGGGAGGTTTGGTGAAAAACTGTTTTTT.

This chain links TRBV27 with TRBJ2-7, with a tentative D call TRBD2 (5 bases). The CDR3 consists of 17 residues. The V gene's germline CDR1 is MNHEY and CDR2 SMNVEV (reference sequence). V gave up 8 bases and J gave up 2 bases, with 25 bases separating them. CDR3 in amino acids: CASEGRSKKDGTYEQYF. In nucleotides, the CDR3 is TGTGCCAGCGAAGGAAGGAGCAAGAAAGACGGGACCTACGAGCAGTACTTC.

The chain links TRBV2 to TRBJ1-2, with D perhaps TRBD1 (6 bases). CDR3 length: 14 amino acids. Germline CDR1 SNHLY, CDR2 FYNNEI. V lost 8 bases to trimming and J lost 2 bases, with 15 bases between them. The CDR3 DNA reads TGTGCCAGCCAGATACAGGGTCTGAACTATGGCTACACCTTC. It encodes CASQIQGLNYGYTF.

This chain connects TRBV28 to TRBJ2-1; 9 bases are a match to TRBD1. The CDR3 contains 15 residues. Germline CDR1 reads MDHEN; CDR2 reads SYDVKM. Germline trimming cut 5 bases from V and 4 bases from J; bases unmatched to any gene: 6. CDR3 nucleotides: TGTGCCAGCAGTCCGGGGGACAGGGAGTACAATGAGCAGTTCTTC. The encoded protein is CASSPGDREYNEQFF. The whole variable domain, filled in from reference TRBV28 and TRBJ2-1, reads DVKVTQSSRYLVKRTGEKVFLECVQDMDHENMFWYRQDPGLGLRLIYFSYDVKMKEKGDIPEGYSVSREKKERFSLILESASTNQTSMYLCASSPGDREYNEQFFGPGTRLTVL.

In its sample, this clone was seen once. This rearrangement joins TRBV7-2 to TRBJ2-7; 7 positions match TRBD2. The CDR3 runs 15 residues. CDR1 and CDR2 from the germline V gene are SGHTA and FQGNSA. Losses at the gene ends were 1 base for V and 1 base for J; bases not matched to a gene: 4. In DNA form, the CDR3 reads TGTGCCAGCAGCTTAGGACGCGGGGGATCCTACGAGCAGTACTTC. Its translation: CASSLGRGGSYEQYF.

J is TRBJ1-2 and V is TRBV10-3, with D unclear. The CDR3 has 14 residues. The germline CDR1 and CDR2 sequences are ENHRY and SYGVKD. Trimming cost V 6 bases and J 8 bases, with 19 bases left between them. The CDR3 region is CAIRSPSLGRGYTF. CDR3 bases: TGTGCCATCAGAAGTCCGAGTCTTGGAAGGGGCTACACCTTC.

On this clone itself: Other DNA sequences in the sample encode the same CDR3. The chain uses TRBV18 and TRBJ1-1; possible D gene TRBD1, 5 bases. This CDR3 is built from 13 residues. V lost 2 bases and J 2 bases, leaving 6 bases between the germline ends. Germline CDR1 and CDR2: KGHSH and LQKENI. In DNA form, the CDR3 reads TGTGCCAGCTCACCAAGGGGAAACACTGAAGCTTTCTTT. Amino acid sequence: CASSPRGNTEAFF.

The chain carries TRBV28 and TRBJ2-5, with 10 bases aligning to TRBD2. CDR3 length equals 17 residues. The trim removed 3 bases at V and 0 bases at J, leaving 7 bases unmatched. Germline-derived CDR1 and CDR2 are MDHEN and SYDVKM. CDR3 nucleotides: TGTGCCAGCAGTTTCATGACTAGCGGGCTGTACCAAGAGACCCAGTACTTC. Protein: CASSFMTSGLYQETQYF.

The rearrangement links TRBV7-3 to TRBJ2-7; TRBD2 agrees at 8 bases. The V gene end was trimmed by 0 bases and the J gene end by 2 bases; junction bases not matched to a gene: 3. The CDR3 sequence is 15 residues long. Germline V CDR1 and CDR2: SGHTA, FQGTGA. As DNA, the CDR3 is TGTGCCAGCAGCTTAACGGCGGGAGGAGCCTACGAGCAGTACTTC. This sequence encodes CASSLTAGGAYEQYF.

The chain recombines TRBV5-8 with TRBJ1-2; 11 bases fit TRBD1. Trimming removed 0 bases from V and 3 bases from J; junction bases left unmatched: 10. This CDR3 has 18 amino acids. Germline V lookup: CDR1 SGHTS, CDR2 YDEGEE. CDR3 DNA sequence: TGTGCCAGCAGCTTGGAAAGGGACAGGGGGAGTGTGTACTATGGCTACACCTTC. Amino acids: CASSLERDRGSVYYGYTF.

This chain uses TRBV5-5 with TRBJ1-1; 8 bases align to TRBD1. Germline V lookup: CDR1 SGHKS, CDR2 YYEKEE (reference sequence). J lost 7 bases, V lost 4 bases, and 15 bases had no gene match. This CDR3 contains 16 residues. The CDR3 loop reads CASSLGGWTGSNEAFF. The CDR3 coding sequence is TGTGCCAGCAGCCTTGGGGGGTGGACAGGGTCAAATGAAGCTTTCTTT.

This clone has only a few counts. The chain recombines TRBV15 with TRBJ2-5; 7 nucleotides agree with TRBD2. Germline CDR1 and CDR2: LNHNV and YYDKDF (reference sequence). V lost 1 base to trimming and J lost 1 base; unmatched junction nucleotides: 6. The CDR3 is 16 amino acids. Here the CDR3 DNA reads TGTGCCACCAGCAGAGGCCCGGGGACTACCCAAGAGACCCAGTACTTC. It yields the protein CATSRGPGTTQETQYF.

This sequence joins TRBV27 and TRBJ1-1, with D possibly being TRBD1 (5 bases). Trimming stripped 5 bases from V and 0 bases from J, with 13 bases between. This CDR3 spans 15 amino acids. Looked up from germline, CDR1 is MNHEY and CDR2 is SMNVEV (reference sequence). In DNA, the CDR3 is TGTGCCAGCAGTCTCTCAGGGTTTATGAACACTGAAGCTTTCTTT. Translated: CASSLSGFMNTEAFF.